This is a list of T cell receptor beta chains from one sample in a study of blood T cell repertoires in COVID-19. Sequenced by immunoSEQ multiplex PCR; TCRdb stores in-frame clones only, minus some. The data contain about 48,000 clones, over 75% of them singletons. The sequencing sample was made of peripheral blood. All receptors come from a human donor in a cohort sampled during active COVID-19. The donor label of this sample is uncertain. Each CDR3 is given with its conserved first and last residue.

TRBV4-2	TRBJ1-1	CASSQAGNTEAFF
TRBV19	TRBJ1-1	CASTQTGFRTEAFF
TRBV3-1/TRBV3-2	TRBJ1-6	CASSPQGSYNSPLHF
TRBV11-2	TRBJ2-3	CASQGQFSTDTQYF
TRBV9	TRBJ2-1	CASSVAFGDRGYNEQFF
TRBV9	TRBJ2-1	CASSPDSLSYNEQFF
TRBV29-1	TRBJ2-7	CSVAQGANEQYF
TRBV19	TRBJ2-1	CASSIVGGNNEQFF
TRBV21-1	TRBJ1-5	CASSRASGTALNQPQHF
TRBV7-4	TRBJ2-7	CASSSLPGQELFGSYEQYF
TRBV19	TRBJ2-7	CASSSTAMSQGHEQYF